The 31 T cell receptor beta chains below all came from one sample that was sequenced in a study of blood T cell repertoires in COVID-19. Data came from immunoSEQ multiplex PCR; TCRdb stores just in-frame clones and leaves some out. The sample includes about 43,000 clones, around 79% of them seen just once. The sequencing input was peripheral blood. The origin of the receptors is a woman aged 60-75 years with acute or convalescent COVID-19.

This clone was recorded a few times. The chain combines TRBV4-3 with TRBJ1-1, with 7 bases aligning to TRBD1. There are 13 residues in the CDR3. Losses at the gene ends were 4 bases for V and 10 bases for J; bases not matched to a gene: 9. Germline V CDR1 and CDR2: LGHNA, YSLEER. The CDR3 loop reads CASSPSRGLGAFF. Here the CDR3 DNA reads TGCGCCAGCAGCCCTTCAAGGGGGCTTGGAGCTTTCTTT.

In nucleotides, the CDR3 is TGTGCCAGCTCAACCTCGACAGGGGGTAGCTATGGCTACACCTTC. It translates to CASSTSTGGSYGYTF. This rearrangement joins TRBV18 to TRBJ1-2; TRBD1 aligns across 9 bases. V shed 5 bases and J 4 bases; nucleotides not matched to a gene: 8. This CDR3 is built from 15 residues. Germline V gene lookup returns CDR1 KGHSH and CDR2 LQKENI.

This chain links TRBV7-2 with TRBJ1-2; D is unresolved. Trimming cost V 3 bases and J 3 bases, with 8 bases left between them. Germline CDR1 SGHTA, CDR2 FQGNSA. CDR3 length: 13 amino acids. The CDR3 nucleotides are TGTGCCAGCAGCTTGAGGAGAGACTATGGCTACACCTTC. Protein product: CASSLRRDYGYTF.

Only one count was recorded for this clone. V gene TRBV6-5 combines with J gene TRBJ1-5; tentative D call: TRBD1 (5 bases). Germline V lookup: CDR1 MNHEY, CDR2 SVGAGI. V lost 10 bases, J lost 6 bases, and 19 bases lay in between. This CDR3 spans 14 amino acids. The CDR3 reads CATRGGAGVQPQHF. DNA of the CDR3: TGTGCCACTAGGGGAGGGGCGGGAGTTCAGCCCCAGCATTTT.

V and J are TRBV6-2 or TRBV6-3 and TRBJ2-5; TRBD2 matches 12 bases. V shed 0 bases and J 7 bases; nucleotides not matched to a gene: 6. This CDR3 is built from 16 residues. Per the germline V gene, CDR1 is MNHEY and CDR2 is SVGEGT. The CDR3 loop reads CASSYSLAGGRLTQYF. The CDR3 DNA reads TGTGCCAGCAGTTACTCGCTAGCGGGGGGGAGATTGACCCAGTACTTC.

This chain connects TRBV19 to TRBJ1-3, with 7 bases lining up with TRBD1. The CDR3 runs to 14 residues. From germline, CDR1 is LNHDA and CDR2 SQIVND (reference sequence). V lost 7 bases and J lost 4; bases outside the gene matches: 7. Written as DNA, the CDR3 is TGTGCCAGTACCAAACAGGGGATGGGAAACACCATATATTTT. Protein: CASTKQGMGNTIYF.

For the CDR3, the DNA is TGTGCCAGCAGCTCCACGGATCAGCCCCAGCATTTT. It specifies CASSSTDQPQHF. This rearrangement joins TRBV5-8 to TRBJ1-5; D gene ambiguous. The germline CDR1 and CDR2 sequences are SGHTS and YDEGEE. This CDR3 spans 12 amino acids. With 3 bases removed from V and 5 bases from J, the gap between germline ends came to 6 bases. Filled out from reference TRBV5-8 and TRBJ1-5, the complete variable domain reads EAGVTQSPTHLIKTRGQQATLRCSPISGHTSVYWYQQALGLGLQFLLWYDEGEERNRGNFPPRFSGRQFPNYSSELNVNALELEDSALYLCASSSTDQPQHFGDGTRLSIL.

V gene TRBV11-3 combines with J gene TRBJ2-2, with 10 bases matching TRBD2. Germline CDR1 is SGHNT and CDR2 is YENEEA. The J segment lost 7 bases and the V segment lost 3 bases, leaving 5 bases of the junction unmatched. The CDR3 is 15 amino acids. CDR3 loop: CASSFGASGSGELFF. The CDR3 DNA reads TGTGCCAGCAGCTTTGGGGCTAGCGGGAGCGGGGAGCTGTTTTTT. The full variable domain, with the rest looked up from reference TRBV11-3 and TRBJ2-2, is EAGVVQSPRYKIIEKKQPVAFWCNPISGHNTLYWYLQNLGQGPELLIRYENEEAVDDSQLPKDRFSAERLKGVDSTLKIQPAELGDSAVYLCASSFGASGSGELFFGEGSRLTVL.

The chain couples TRBV3-1 (or the pseudogene TRBV3-2) to TRBJ2-3, with TRBD2 matching 15 bases. Germline-derived CDR1 and CDR2 are LGHDT and YNNKEL (reference sequence). V was pared by 0 bases and J by 0 bases, with 7 bases of the junction left unmatched. The CDR3 covers 20 residues. In DNA form, the CDR3 reads TGTGCCAGCAGCCAAGACTATAGGACTAGCGGGGGGGGCAGCACAGATACGCAGTATTTT. Amino acids: CASSQDYRTSGGGSTDTQYF.

This chain joins TRBV27 and TRBJ1-2; TRBD1 aligns across 11 bases. Germline V CDR1 and CDR2: MNHEY, SMNVEV (reference sequence). V was pared by 3 bases and J by 4 bases, with 16 bases of the junction left unmatched. The CDR3 covers 19 residues. CDR3 residues: CASSFVGLMRTGGIYGYTF. In DNA, the CDR3 is TGTGCCAGCAGTTTTGTCGGACTCATGCGGACAGGGGGCATCTATGGCTACACCTTC.

The V and J genes are TRBV19 and TRBJ1-2, with D possibly being TRBD1 (6 bases). V lost 7 bases to trimming and J lost 5 bases, with 17 bases between them. Germline CDR1 reads LNHDA; CDR2 reads SQIVND (reference sequence). CDR3 size: 14 residues. CDR3 protein: CASIAGSTGYGYTF. Written as DNA, the CDR3 is TGTGCCAGTATCGCAGGATCCACAGGGTATGGCTACACCTTC.

The chain links TRBV19 to TRBJ2-1; 12 positions agree with TRBD2. The trim removed 0 bases at V and 4 bases at J, leaving 7 bases unmatched. CDR1 and CDR2 from the germline V gene are LNHDA and SQIVND (reference sequence). The length of the CDR3 is 18 residues. The CDR3 reads CASSIDSRGTSGYNEQFF. The CDR3 DNA reads TGTGCCAGTAGTATAGACAGCAGGGGGACTAGCGGGTACAATGAGCAGTTCTTC. Together with reference TRBV19 and TRBJ2-1, the CDR3 gives the full variable domain: DGGITQSPKYLFRKEGQNVTLSCEQNLNHDAMYWYRQDPGQGLRLIYYSQIVNDFQKGDIAEGYSVSREKKESFPLTVTSAQKNPTAFYLCASSIDSRGTSGYNEQFFGPGTRLTVL.

J is TRBJ1-2 and V is TRBV4-1; D is ambiguous. V dropped 1 base and J dropped 5 bases, with 11 bases sitting between them. This CDR3 is 14 amino acids long. Germline lookup yields CDR1 MGHRA and CDR2 YSYEKL. The CDR3, as DNA: TGCGCCAGCAGCCAAGGGGCAGAGACATATGGCTACACCTTC. Encoded protein: CASSQGAETYGYTF.

In this sample, this clone is medium-sized. The chain employs TRBV7-6 and TRBJ2-7, with no clear D. Germline CDR1 and CDR2: SGHVS and FNYEAQ. Trimming left V 5 bases short and J 4 bases short, with 9 bases between. This CDR3 spans 12 amino acids. DNA for the CDR3: TGTGCCAGCAGCGACGACATATACGAGCAGTACTTC. It yields the protein CASSDDIYEQYF.

The genes are TRBV30 and TRBJ2-1, with D maybe TRBD1 (6 bases). The CDR3 has 11 amino acids. Germline V gives CDR1 GTSNPN, CDR2 SVGIG (reference sequence). Trimming took 6 bases from V and 8 from J, leaving 11 bases between them. This CDR3 reads CACRTVDEQFF. CDR3 DNA sequence: TGTGCCTGTAGGACAGTTGATGAGCAGTTCTTC.

This clone occurred a few times. This chain links TRBV12-5 with TRBJ2-7; D perhaps matches TRBD1 (5 bases). Germline assignment: CDR1 LGHNT and CDR2 FRNRAP. V lost 5 bases and J 1 base, leaving 12 bases between the germline ends. This CDR3 contains 14 residues. In DNA, the CDR3 is TGTGCTAGTGGTACGCTACAGGAGTCCTACGAGCAGTACTTC. It specifies CASGTLQESYEQYF.

The rearrangement links TRBV24-1 to TRBJ1-2, with D possibly being TRBD1 (5 bases). Trimming stripped 2 bases from V and 1 base from J, with 13 bases between. The CDR3 totals 16 residues. The germline gives CDR1 KGHDR, CDR2 SFDVKD. The CDR3 coding sequence is TGTGCCACCAGTGATTCAGACAGATCGGGTAACTATGGCTACACCTTC. Its translation: CATSDSDRSGNYGYTF.

V usage is TRBV5-4 and J usage is TRBJ2-7; 10 bases are shared with TRBD2. The J segment lost 2 bases and the V segment lost 5 bases, leaving 7 bases of the junction unmatched. Germline lookup yields CDR1 SGHNT and CDR2 YYREEE (reference sequence). The CDR3 runs to 15 residues. The CDR3 coding sequence is TGTGCCAGCAGAACCGGGACTAGCGAAGCCTACGAGCAGTACTTC. Protein sequence: CASRTGTSEAYEQYF.

The rearrangement uses TRBV9 and TRBJ1-2; the D gene is possibly TRBD1 (5 bases). The V and J ends lost 0 bases and 6 bases respectively, with 12 bases between them. Looked up from germline, CDR1 is SGDLS and CDR2 is YYNGEE. CDR3 length: 14 amino acids. CDR3 coding DNA: TGTGCCAGCAGCGTAGTCAGGAGGGGCGATGGCTACACCTTC. This sequence encodes CASSVVRRGDGYTF.

The J gene is TRBJ2-7, the V gene TRBV21-1; the table assigns TRBD1, which was not confirmed against the DNA. TRBV21-1 is a pseudogene segment. CDR3 length: 15 amino acids. This CDR3 reads CASSKARDRYYEQYF. CDR3 nucleotide sequence: TGTGCCAGCAGCAAAGCCCGGGACAGGTACTACGAGCAGTACTTC.

The chain links TRBV12-5 to TRBJ2-7, with 7 bases matching TRBD1. The CDR3 has 14 residues. Germline CDR1 LGHNT, CDR2 FRNRAP. V lost 6 bases, J lost 4 bases, and 9 bases stayed unmatched. The CDR3 protein is CASGYDRVVYEQYF. The CDR3 nucleotides are TGTGCTAGTGGCTACGACAGGGTAGTTTACGAGCAGTACTTC.

This clone was counted a single time. V gene TRBV6-4 combines with J gene TRBJ2-2, with 9 bases identical to TRBD2. Trimming at V came to 6 bases and at J to 1 base, leaving 3 bases not matched to a gene. Germline loops: CDR1 MRHNA, CDR2 SNTAGT. CDR3 length: 15 amino acids. CDR3 amino acids: CASRELAGNTGELFF. DNA for the CDR3: TGTGCCAGCAGAGAACTAGCGGGGAACACCGGGGAGCTGTTTTTT.

The chain carries TRBV2 and TRBJ1-1; D unclear. Germline V lookup: CDR1 SNHLY, CDR2 FYNNEI. The germline V and J ends were trimmed by 1 base and 4 bases, with 10 bases remaining between them. This CDR3 comprises 14 residues. CDR3 sequence reads: CASSEDTRLTEAFF. In DNA, the CDR3 is TGTGCCAGCAGTGAAGATACACGCCTCACTGAAGCTTTCTTT.

V gene TRBV4-1 combines with J gene TRBJ1-2; D gene unclear. CDR1 MGHRA and CDR2 YSYEKL come from the germline V gene. V was cut by 4 bases and J by 4 bases, with 10 bases left in between. CDR3 length: 13 residues. Here the CDR3 DNA reads TGCGCCAGCAGCCCAAATGGGCTCTATGGCTACACCTTC. Translating gives CASSPNGLYGYTF.

CDR3: CAIEGVSTEAFF. In DNA, the CDR3 is TGTGCCATTGAGGGGGTTAGCACTGAAGCTTTCTTT. The V and J genes are TRBV6-5 and TRBJ1-1; perhaps TRBD1 as D (6 bases). The CDR3 is made up of 12 amino acids. CDR1 is MNHEY and CDR2 is SVGAGI in the germline V gene. V was clipped by 10 bases and J by 4 bases, with 13 bases between them.

This chain connects TRBV2 to TRBJ2-7, with TRBD1 as a possible D gene (5 bases). The CDR3 is made up of 11 amino acids. Germline V gene data show CDR1 as SNHLY and CDR2 as FYNNEI. V was clipped by 5 bases and J by 5 bases, with 7 bases between them. CDR3 bases: TGTGCCAGCAGTATCAGGGACGAGCAGTACTTC. Its translation is CASSIRDEQYF.

This chain links TRBV15 with TRBJ1-2, with TRBD1 matching over 8 bases. The ends lost 2 bases at V and 3 bases at J; junction bases unmatched: 2. The germline V gene encodes CDR1 LNHNV and CDR2 YYDKDF (reference sequence). The CDR3 is made up of 14 amino acids. The DNA for the CDR3 is TGTGCCACCAGCAGAAAGACAGGGGACTATGGCTACACCTTC. This sequence encodes CATSRKTGDYGYTF.

This rearrangement joins TRBV6-4 to TRBJ2-2; 7 nucleotides match TRBD2. V shed 5 bases and J 3 bases; nucleotides not matched to a gene: 0. In germline, CDR1 is MRHNA, CDR2 SNTAGT. This CDR3 is 13 amino acids long. In DNA, the CDR3 is TGTGCCAGCAGTAGCGGGGACACCGGGGAGCTGTTTTTT. This codes for CASSSGDTGELFF.

This clone has only one observation. The chain couples TRBV5-1 to TRBJ2-1; 7 bases are shared with TRBD1. CDR1 SGHRS and CDR2 YFSETQ come from the germline V gene. The J segment lost 7 bases and the V segment lost 3 bases, leaving 4 bases of the junction unmatched. The CDR3 is made up of 13 amino acids. The CDR3, as DNA: TGCGCCAGCAGCTGGACAGGCGGGAATGAGCAGTTCTTC. It specifies CASSWTGGNEQFF.

CDR3 amino acids: CASSEDRAYNEQFF. DNA for the CDR3: TGTGCCAGCAGCGAGGACAGGGCCTACAATGAGCAGTTCTTC. J is TRBJ2-1 and V is TRBV7-6; 8 positions agree with TRBD1. Trimming took 5 bases from V and 2 from J; bases not matched to a gene: 2. Germline-derived CDR1 and CDR2 are SGHVS and FNYEAQ. This CDR3 is 14 amino acids long.

CDR3 DNA: TGTGCCACCAGCAGAGACCGGGGGGCGAGGTACGAGCAGTACTTC. It specifies CATSRDRGARYEQYF. This rearrangement joins TRBV15 to TRBJ2-7, with D perhaps TRBD2 (7 bases). Germline V gene sequence: CDR1 LNHNV, CDR2 YYDKDF (reference sequence). V lost 0 bases to trimming and J lost 4 bases, with 13 bases between them. The CDR3 sequence is 15 residues long.